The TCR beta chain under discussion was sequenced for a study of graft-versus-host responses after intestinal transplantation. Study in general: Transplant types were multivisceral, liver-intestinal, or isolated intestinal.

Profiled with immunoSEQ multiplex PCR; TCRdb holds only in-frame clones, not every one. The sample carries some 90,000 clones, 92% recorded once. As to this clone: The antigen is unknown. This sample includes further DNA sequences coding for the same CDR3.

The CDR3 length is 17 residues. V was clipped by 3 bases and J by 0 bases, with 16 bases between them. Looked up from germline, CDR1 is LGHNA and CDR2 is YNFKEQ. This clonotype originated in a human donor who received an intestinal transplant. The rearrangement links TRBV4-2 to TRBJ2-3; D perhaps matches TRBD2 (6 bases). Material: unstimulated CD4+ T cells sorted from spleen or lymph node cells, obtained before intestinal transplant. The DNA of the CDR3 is TGTGCCAGCAGCCAGACCGGGACTCGCTCTAGCACAGATACGCAGTATTTT. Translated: CASSQTGTRSSTDTQYF.